One and the same sample provided the 3 T cell receptor beta chains below, sequenced in a study of T-cell memory formation after mild COVID-19. Via MiXCR, TCRdb re-called the 5' RACE reads, giving one row per CDR3 protein. Here the sample spans about 350,000 distinct CDR3 sequences, roughly an eighth being singletons. Sequencing was performed on PBMCs or a T cell subset sorted from them (not recorded which). Receptors originate from a man aged 18 to 35 who had mild COVID-19 (a few samples of this study predate the infection). Cell type and time point are not known.

This clonotype came up many times. This CDR3 reads CASSQGASSYEQYV. The CDR3 nucleotides read TGCGCCAGCAGCCAAGGGGCCAGCTCCTACGAGCAGTACGTC. The genes are TRBV4-3 and TRBJ2-7, with D uncertain. CDR3 size: 14 residues. Trimming removed 1 base at V and 0 bases at J, with 7 bases between. Per germline, CDR1 LGHNA and CDR2 YSLEER.

The V gene is TRBV10-3, the J gene TRBJ2-6, with 10 nucleotides matching TRBD1. CDR3 size: 18 residues. V shed 4 bases, J shed 3 bases, and the junction held 9 bases outside the gene matches. Germline lookup yields CDR1 ENHRY and CDR2 SYGVKD. The CDR3 loop reads CAISVGDRGRDGANVLTF. The CDR3 DNA reads TGTGCCATCAGTGTGGGGGACAGGGGTCGGGATGGGGCCAACGTCCTGACTTTC.

This clonotype was recorded a few times. The chain combines TRBV5-1 with TRBJ1-2; D might be TRBD1 (5 bases). V was trimmed by 7 bases and J by 2 bases, leaving 12 bases between them. The germline CDR1 and CDR2 sequences are SGHRS and YFSETQ. This CDR3 is 13 amino acids long. CDR3 coding DNA: TGCGCCAGCGGGGACCCTGGGAACTATGGCTACACCTTC. It specifies CASGDPGNYGYTF.